This T cell receptor beta chain was observed in a study of CD8 T cells in ankylosing spondylitis. Study-level points and caveats: Significant enrichment of disease-linked clones was reportedly seen in matched ankylosing spondylitis synovial fluid. Earlier work had already found some motif variants in reactive arthritis synovial fluid and blood. Disease-linked clones were CD8+ and relatively rare in peripheral blood.

This clonotype was detected many times. What it recognizes is unknown. Germline V CDR1 and CDR2: SGHVS, FQNEAQ. Trimming took 5 bases from V and 6 from J, leaving 22 bases between them. The CDR3 spans 16 residues. Quantitative 5'-RACE with molecular barcodes generated TCR beta libraries. MiXCR, applied by TCRdb to the 5' RACE reads, yields one record per CDR3 protein. Among under 200,000 distinct CDR3 sequences listed, roughly 13% were seen once. V and J are TRBV7-8 and TRBJ1-1; a weak D match, TRBD1 (6 bases). Sequencing was done on a sample of blood, either unsorted or a sorted T cell fraction (not recorded which). This clonotype was sampled from a female donor with ankylosing spondylitis or in good health (not recorded which). This CDR3 reads CASSQTRQVWGPEAFF. CDR3 in DNA: TGTGCCAGCAGCCAAACCCGACAGGTTTGGGGCCCTGAAGCTTTCTTT.